This TCR beta chain was profiled in a study of blood T cells in healthy people across ages. The length of the CDR3 is 15 residues. The germline V gene has CDR1 ENHRY and CDR2 SYGVKD. Deletions cut 6 bases from V and 2 bases from J, with 16 bases between. It was with a sample-barcoded 5' primer and a J-beta primer mix that a second PCR of about 6 to 12 cycles was run. A tag from a template-switch adaptor with 12 random nucleotides marked each cDNA molecule. Each CDR3 protein gets one entry after TCRdb re-called the 5' RACE reads with MiXCR. The sample shows around 800,000 distinct CDR3 sequences, about a quarter of them seen only once. The sample was also reused in another study, on T cells of mothers and their children.

Specimen: blood. The TCR originated in a boy aged 10-17 years in good health. The chain is built from TRBV10-3 and TRBJ1-2; D may be TRBD1 (5 bases). The chain's CDR3 is CAIRKGGGSNYGYTF. The DNA for the CDR3 is TGTGCCATCAGAAAAGGTGGGGGTTCAAACTATGGCTACACCTTC.